The 20 T cell receptor beta chains given below trace back to one sample, sequenced in a study of beta chain features in type 1 diabetes. TCRB transcripts that were expressed got sequenced, as all of the isolated RNA had been reverse transcribed. Clones were sequenced by immunoSEQ multiplex PCR, and TCRdb holds only the in-frame ones, with some missing. The sample records 40,000 to 65,000 clones, 60% to 70% being singletons. Antigens for these TCRs are unknown. Points from the study as a whole: TCRB CDR3 length was moderately but significantly reduced in all four CD4+ subsets of Type 1 diabetes patients.

The sample comprised stem cell memory CD4+ T cells from blood. The receptors stem from a woman in her thirties with type 1 diabetes.

J is TRBJ2-6 and V is TRBV11-1; TRBD1 aligns across 8 bases. The junction had 9 bases not matched to a gene; V was cut back by 1 base and J by 4 bases. The germline V gene has CDR1 SGHAT and CDR2 FQDESV (reference sequence). The CDR3 extends over 18 amino acids. The CDR3 nucleotides are TGTGCCAGCAGCTTAGTTTGGCAGGGGGCGACGGGGGCCAACGTCCTGACTTTC. Protein sequence: CASSLVWQGATGANVLTF. The full variable domain, in which reference TRBV11-1 and TRBJ2-6 provide the parts outside the CDR3, is EAEVAQSPRYKITEKSQAVAFWCDPISGHATLYWYRQILGQGPELLVQFQDESVVDDSQLPKDRFSAERLKGVDSTLKIQPAELGDSAMYLCASSLVWQGATGANVLTFGAGSRLTVL.

V usage is TRBV7-9 and J usage is TRBJ2-5; maybe TRBD1 (5 bases). The J call may be wrong; the DNA end is better matched by TRBJ2-7. There are 16 residues in the CDR3. CDR1 and CDR2 (germline): SEHNR, FQNEAQ (reference sequence). The CDR3 is CASSLERTSNSYEQYF. CDR3 nucleotides: TGTGCCAGCAGCTTAGAAAGGACATCCAACTCCTACGAGCAGTACTTC.

The chain uses TRBV7-9 and TRBJ1-3; D is unclear. Looked up from germline, CDR1 is SEHNR and CDR2 is FQNEAQ (reference sequence). CDR3 size: 14 residues. The V end lost 4 bases, the J end lost 6 bases, and 13 bases lay between the germline ends. The CDR3 sequence: CASSSYGYLNTIYF. The CDR3 DNA reads TGTGCCAGCAGCTCTTACGGGTACTTAAACACCATATATTTT.

The genes are TRBV15 and TRBJ2-5; 11 positions match TRBD1. Germline V gene lookup returns CDR1 LNHNV and CDR2 YYDKDF (reference sequence). The CDR3 has 18 amino acids. J gave up 5 bases and V 0 bases, and 11 bases lay outside the gene matches. Here the CDR3 reads CATSRDRTGGGVGETQYF. CDR3 coding DNA: TGTGCCACCAGCAGAGATCGGACAGGGGGCGGAGTGGGGGAGACCCAGTACTTC. Supplemented by reference TRBV15 and TRBJ2-5, the full variable domain reads DAMVIQNPRYQVTQFGKPVTLSCSQTLNHNVMYWYQQKSSQAPKLLFHYYDKDFNNEADTPDNFQSRRPNTSFCFLDIRSPGLGDTAMYLCATSRDRTGGGVGETQYFGPGTRLLVL.

V usage is TRBV7-9 and J usage is TRBJ2-7; D is perhaps TRBD2 (6 bases). The CDR3 is 13 amino acids. The germline V and J ends were trimmed by 1 base and 5 bases, with 9 bases remaining between them. The germline V gene encodes CDR1 SEHNR and CDR2 FQNEAQ (reference sequence). The CDR3 is CASSLDPGDEQYF. The CDR3 nucleotides read TGTGCCAGCAGCTTAGATCCGGGGGACGAGCAGTACTTC.

The chain recombines TRBV27 with TRBJ2-2; 8 bases agree with TRBD2. Germline assignment: CDR1 MNHEY and CDR2 SMNVEV (reference sequence). The CDR3 consists of 14 residues. V lost 3 bases to trimming and J lost 6 bases; unmatched junction nucleotides: 3. DNA for the CDR3: TGTGCCAGCAGTTTTCGGGAGGGGGCCGGGGAGCTGTTTTTT. The encoded protein is CASSFREGAGELFF.

The J gene is TRBJ2-7, the V gene TRBV6-1, with TRBD2 identical over 13 bases. Germline V lookup: CDR1 MNHNS, CDR2 SASEGT. The CDR3 sequence is 16 residues long. The junction had 4 bases not matched to a gene; V was cut back by 1 base and J by 4 bases. The DNA for the CDR3 is TGTGCCAGCAGTGAAGAGGGGACTAGCGGGAAGTACGAGCAGTACTTC. Protein: CASSEEGTSGKYEQYF.

This chain uses TRBV30 with TRBJ2-1; 10 bases agree with TRBD1. CDR3 length equals 14 residues. J gave up 8 bases and V 0 bases, and 4 bases lay outside the gene matches. Germline assignment: CDR1 GTSNPN and CDR2 SVGIG (reference sequence). The CDR3 loop reads CAWSVGQGGDEQFF. CDR3 nucleotide sequence: TGTGCCTGGAGTGTAGGACAGGGGGGGGATGAGCAGTTCTTC.

This clone was counted a few times. The chain has TRBV18 and TRBJ2-3; possible D gene TRBD1, 5 bases. V was pared by 6 bases and J by 0 bases, with 10 bases between. Per the germline V gene, CDR1 is KGHSH and CDR2 is LQKENI. This CDR3 is built from 14 residues. Here the CDR3 reads CASSPTGSTDTQYF. The CDR3 DNA reads as TGTGCCAGCTCGCCTACAGGTAGCACAGATACGCAGTATTTT.

The gene calls are TRBV28 and TRBJ2-1, with 9 bases matching TRBD2. The V gene end was trimmed by 5 bases and the J gene end by 6 bases; junction bases not matched to a gene: 14. The CDR3 is 17 residues long. Germline V gene lookup returns CDR1 MDHEN and CDR2 SYDVKM. CDR3 protein: CASSTNGLALGSNEQFF. In DNA form, the CDR3 reads TGTGCCAGCAGTACCAACGGACTAGCGTTGGGTTCCAATGAGCAGTTCTTC.

Only a few counts were recorded for this clone. The chain recombines TRBV9 with TRBJ2-1; 8 positions agree with TRBD2. V was clipped by 0 bases and J by 0 bases; unmatched bases: 2. The germline V gene has CDR1 SGDLS and CDR2 YYNGEE. The CDR3 is 16 residues long. DNA of the CDR3: TGTGCCAGCAGCGTAGGAGGGACTAGCTCCTACAATGAGCAGTTCTTC. Translated, it gives CASSVGGTSSYNEQFF.

This clone came up a few times. The V and J genes are TRBV7-9 and TRBJ1-5; D is perhaps TRBD1 (5 bases). The length of the CDR3 is 15 residues. The ends were cut back, 2 bases at V and 6 bases at J, with 14 bases in the middle. Germline assignment: CDR1 SEHNR and CDR2 FQNEAQ (reference sequence). The CDR3: CASSLTGTVGQPQHF. The CDR3 DNA is TGTGCCAGCAGCTTAACAGGAACTGTGGGTCAGCCCCAGCATTTT.

The chain carries TRBV5-1 and TRBJ1-2; a possible D gene is TRBD1 (5 bases). V was cut by 4 bases and J by 4 bases, with 20 bases left in between. Germline V gives CDR1 SGHRS, CDR2 YFSETQ. The CDR3 sequence is 16 residues long. CDR3 amino acids: CASSRWQATGGYGYTF. The DNA for the CDR3 is TGCGCCAGCAGCCGTTGGCAGGCCACAGGTGGCTATGGCTACACCTTC.

This clone has more than one count but fewer than ten. The V and J genes are TRBV7-2 and TRBJ1-5, with D possibly being TRBD1 (6 bases). V gave up 2 bases and J gave up 0 bases, with 17 bases separating them. This CDR3 has 18 residues. The germline CDR1 and CDR2 sequences are SGHTA and FQGNSA. CDR3: CASSLRAQGVYSNQPQHF. CDR3 DNA sequence: TGTGCCAGCAGCTTAAGGGCACAGGGAGTTTATAGCAATCAGCCCCAGCATTTT. Full variable domain (missing parts from reference TRBV7-2 and TRBJ1-5): GAGVSQSPSNKVTEKGKDVELRCDPISGHTALYWYRQSLGQGLEFLIYFQGNSAPDKSGLPSDRFSAERTGGSVSTLTIQRTQQEDSAVYLCASSLRAQGVYSNQPQHFGDGTRLSIL.

V is TRBV25-1 and J is TRBJ2-3; perhaps TRBD1 as D (6 bases). Trimming shortened V by 1 base and J by 4 bases, and 15 bases separated the two germline ends. This CDR3 contains 16 residues. CDR1 and CDR2 from the germline V gene are MGHDK and SYGVNS. CDR3 in amino acids: CASSEWGRGRSDTQYF. The CDR3, as DNA: TGTGCCAGCAGTGAATGGGGCAGGGGTAGGTCAGATACGCAGTATTTT.

The chain employs TRBV2 and TRBJ2-3; D possibly corresponds to TRBD2 (5 bases). Trimming took off 3 bases at V and 6 bases at J, with 10 bases between the two ends. Germline assignment: CDR1 SNHLY and CDR2 FYNNEI. The CDR3 runs 13 residues. The CDR3 is CASSEEALDTQYF. CDR3 bases: TGTGCCAGCAGTGAGGAGGCTCTGGATACGCAGTATTTT.

The chain couples TRBV5-4 to TRBJ2-7, with 7 bases fitting TRBD2. The CDR3 spans 13 residues. Germline loops: CDR1 SGHNT, CDR2 YYREEE (reference sequence). Trimming took 6 bases from V and 1 from J; bases not matched to a gene: 4. The CDR3 coding sequence is TGTGCCAGCACGGCGGGAGCATCCTACGAGCAGTACTTC. It specifies CASTAGASYEQYF.

This clone was observed a handful of times. The chain recombines TRBV29-1 with TRBJ2-5; 16 nucleotides line up with TRBD2. CDR1 and CDR2 from the germline V gene are SQVTM and ANQGSEA. The CDR3 contains 17 residues. V dropped 6 bases and J dropped 5; count of bases not matched to a gene: 12. CDR3 region: CSVEPGLAGGPGETQYF. The CDR3 region has the DNA TGCAGCGTAGAACCGGGACTAGCGGGAGGGCCGGGGGAGACCCAGTACTTC.

The V and J genes are TRBV5-1 and TRBJ2-7, with 8 bases identical to TRBD2. Germline-derived CDR1 and CDR2 are SGHRS and YFSETQ. The junction had 4 bases not matched to a gene; V was cut back by 3 bases and J by 5 bases. The CDR3 contains 13 residues. The CDR3: CASSSGLANEQYF. The DNA for the CDR3 is TGCGCCAGCAGCTCAGGACTAGCTAACGAGCAGTACTTC.

The chain uses TRBV30 and TRBJ2-1; possibly TRBD2 for D (7 bases). Trimming shortened V by 8 bases and J by 6 bases, and 14 bases separated the two germline ends. This CDR3 is built from 12 residues. From germline, CDR1 is GTSNPN and CDR2 SVGIG (reference sequence). The CDR3 sequence is CAAGAAGNEQFF. CDR3 nucleotide sequence: TGTGCCGCGGGGGCGGCCGGCAATGAGCAGTTCTTC.